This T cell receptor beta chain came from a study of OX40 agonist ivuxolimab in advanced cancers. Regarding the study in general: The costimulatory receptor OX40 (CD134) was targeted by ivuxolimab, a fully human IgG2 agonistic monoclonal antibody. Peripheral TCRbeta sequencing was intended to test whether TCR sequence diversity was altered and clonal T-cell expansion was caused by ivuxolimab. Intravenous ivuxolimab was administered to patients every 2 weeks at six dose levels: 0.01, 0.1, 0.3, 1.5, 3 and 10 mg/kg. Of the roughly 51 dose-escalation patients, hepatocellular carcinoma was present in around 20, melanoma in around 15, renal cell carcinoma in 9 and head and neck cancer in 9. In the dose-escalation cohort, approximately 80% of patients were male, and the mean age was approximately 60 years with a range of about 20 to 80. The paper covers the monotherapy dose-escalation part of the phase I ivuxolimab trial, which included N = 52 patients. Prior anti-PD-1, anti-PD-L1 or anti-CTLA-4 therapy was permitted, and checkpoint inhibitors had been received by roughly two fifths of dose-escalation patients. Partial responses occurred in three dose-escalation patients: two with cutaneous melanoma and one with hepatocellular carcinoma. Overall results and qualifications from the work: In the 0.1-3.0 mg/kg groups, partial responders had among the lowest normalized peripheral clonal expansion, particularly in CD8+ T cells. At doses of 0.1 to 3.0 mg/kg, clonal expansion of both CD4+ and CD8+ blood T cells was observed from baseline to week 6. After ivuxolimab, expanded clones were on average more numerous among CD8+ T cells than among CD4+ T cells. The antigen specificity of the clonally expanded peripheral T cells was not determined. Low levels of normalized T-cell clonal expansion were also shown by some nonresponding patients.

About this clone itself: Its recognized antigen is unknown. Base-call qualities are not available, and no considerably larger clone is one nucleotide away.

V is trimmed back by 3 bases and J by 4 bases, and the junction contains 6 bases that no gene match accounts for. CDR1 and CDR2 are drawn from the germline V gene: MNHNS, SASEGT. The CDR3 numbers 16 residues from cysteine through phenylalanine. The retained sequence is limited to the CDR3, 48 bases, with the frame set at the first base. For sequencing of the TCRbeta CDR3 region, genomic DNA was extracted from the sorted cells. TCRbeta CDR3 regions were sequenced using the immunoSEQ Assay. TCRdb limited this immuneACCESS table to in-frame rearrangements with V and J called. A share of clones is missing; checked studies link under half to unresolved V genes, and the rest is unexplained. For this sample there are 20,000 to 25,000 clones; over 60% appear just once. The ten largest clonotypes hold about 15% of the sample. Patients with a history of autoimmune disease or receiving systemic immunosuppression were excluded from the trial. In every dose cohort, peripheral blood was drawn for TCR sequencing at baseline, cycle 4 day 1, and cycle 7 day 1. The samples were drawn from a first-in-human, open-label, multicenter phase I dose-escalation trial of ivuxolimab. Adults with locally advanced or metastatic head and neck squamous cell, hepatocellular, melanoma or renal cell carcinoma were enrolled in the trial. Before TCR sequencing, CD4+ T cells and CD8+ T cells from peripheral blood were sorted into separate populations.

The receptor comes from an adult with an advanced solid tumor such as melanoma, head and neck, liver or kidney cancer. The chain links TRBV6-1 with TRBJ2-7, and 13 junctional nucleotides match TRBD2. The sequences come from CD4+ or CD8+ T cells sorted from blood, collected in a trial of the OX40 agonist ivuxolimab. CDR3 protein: CASSDPTSGGAYEQYF. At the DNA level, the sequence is TGTGCCAGCAGTGACCCTACTAGCGGGGGGGCTTACGAGCAGTACTTC.